Listed below are T cell receptor beta chains from one sample, sequenced in a study of OX40 agonist ivuxolimab in advanced cancers. Profiled with immunoSEQ multiplex PCR; TCRdb holds only in-frame clones, not every one. The sample yields 20,000 to 25,000 clones, 70% to 90% seen once. Sample: CD4+ or CD8+ T cells sorted from blood, taken in a trial of the OX40 agonist ivuxolimab. These receptors were collected from an adult with an advanced solid tumor such as melanoma, head and neck, liver or kidney cancer. The CDR3 runs from the conserved cysteine through the conserved F or W.

TRBJ2-3 TRBV28 CASNRNWPGESTDTQYF
TRBJ1-2 TRBV28 CASSPGTNFYGYTF
TRBJ2-1 TRBV6-4 CASRKRAGGEQFF
TRBJ2-1 TRBV7-9 CASSLVGSSYNEQFF
TRBJ1-5 TRBV19 CASSIDGFQPQHF
TRBJ2-7 TRBV27 CASSSAYEQYF
TRBJ2-4 TRBV12-1 CASSFGHVAKNIQYF
TRBJ2-7 TRBV2 CASRDRLEYEQYF
TRBJ2-3 TRBV28 CASSLQNTDTQYF
TRBJ2-1 TRBV7-8 CASSLEVGQGARGEQFF
TRBJ2-7 TRBV20-1 CSAGGGYEQYF